This TCR beta chain is from a study of blood T cell repertoires in COVID-19. Study-level background: The cDNA or gDNA used as material had been derived from T cells, B-cell-depleted T cells, or PBMCs.

CDR1 MNHEY and CDR2 SVGAGI come from the germline V gene. V shed 4 bases and J shed 3 bases, with 7 bases lying between them. This CDR3 is built from 13 residues. In its sample, this clone was seen a few times. Sequencing was performed with immunoSEQ multiplex PCR; in TCRdb, only in-frame clones are kept and a portion is missing. The data contain some 170,000 clones, around 80% of them singletons. The chain joins TRBV6-5 to TRBJ1-5; D is ambiguous. Input material: PBMCs or T cells enriched from blood (not recorded which). This receptor was taken from a man aged 50-59 years who had recovered from COVID-19. CDR3 in amino acids: CASSFSNNQPQHF. The DNA for the CDR3 is TGTGCCAGCAGTTTCTCCAACAATCAGCCCCAGCATTTT.